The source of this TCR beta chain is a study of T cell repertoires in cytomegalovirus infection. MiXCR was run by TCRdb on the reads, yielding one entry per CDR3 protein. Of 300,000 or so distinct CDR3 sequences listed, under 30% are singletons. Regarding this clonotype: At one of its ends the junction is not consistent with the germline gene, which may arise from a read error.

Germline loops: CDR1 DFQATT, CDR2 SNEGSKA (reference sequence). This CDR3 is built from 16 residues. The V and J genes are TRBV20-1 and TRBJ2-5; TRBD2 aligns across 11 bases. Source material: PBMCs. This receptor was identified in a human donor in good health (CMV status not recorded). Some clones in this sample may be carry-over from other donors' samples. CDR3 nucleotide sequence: TGCAGTGCTGGAGACGCTAGCGGGGGGCGGAAGGAGACCCAGTACTTC. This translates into CSAGDASGGRKETQYF.